This T cell receptor (beta chain) is drawn from a study of blood T cells in healthy people across ages. Extractions gave at least 5 micrograms of total RNA per sample. A second PCR, run for about 7 to 11 cycles, used a sample-barcoded 5' primer plus a J-beta primer mix. TCRdb analysed the 5' RACE reads with MiXCR anew, one entry per CDR3 protein. The repertoire consists of over 1.5 million distinct CDR3 sequences, with 40% to 55% occurring once and the leading ten covering approximately 2%. Source material: blood. The TCR comes from a woman aged 40 to 50 in good health.

The CDR3 nucleotides read TGTGCCAGCAGTGGCTTGGACAGTCGGGGCGAGCAGTACTTC. The encoded protein is CASSGLDSRGEQYF. This chain joins TRBV6-5 and TRBJ2-7, with D maybe TRBD1 (6 bases). The CDR3 covers 14 residues. Germline assignment: CDR1 MNHEY and CDR2 SVGAGI. V lost 5 bases and J 6 bases, leaving 17 bases between the germline ends.